The 31 T cell receptor beta chains listed next were all sequenced from one sample in a study of cytomegalovirus exposure and HLA in healthy donors. The PCR ran on 60 Vbeta and 13 Jbeta primers. Sequencing used immunoSEQ multiplex PCR; TCRdb keeps in-frame clones, though not all of them. The sample consists of 150,000 to 200,000 clones, about 87% of them appearing once. Material for sequencing was PBMCs. The receptor source for this set is a woman aged 18-30 years in good health and CMV-seronegative.

V gene TRBV2 combines with J gene TRBJ2-7; 9 bases are shared with TRBD2. Germline-derived CDR1 and CDR2 are SNHLY and FYNNEI. Losses at the gene ends were 11 bases for V and 8 bases for J; bases not matched to a gene: 10. The CDR3 covers 12 residues. The CDR3 region is CAGNSGSTQQYF. The DNA of the CDR3 is TGTGCCGGCAATAGCGGGAGCACCCAGCAGTACTTC.

The V call is TRBV5-4, the J call TRBJ1-6, with D possibly being TRBD1 (5 bases). This CDR3 has 16 amino acids. Per the germline V gene, CDR1 is SGHNT and CDR2 is YYREEE (reference sequence). The V and J ends lost 4 bases and 0 bases respectively, with 11 bases between them. CDR3 region: CASSPGGSSYNSPLHF. As DNA, the CDR3 is TGTGCCAGCAGCCCTGGGGGGAGCTCCTATAATTCACCCCTCCACTTT.

Regarding this clone: Its ends do not fully match the called genes, so a read error is possible. The chain joins TRBV18 to TRBJ1-1, with D maybe TRBD1 (5 bases). The CDR3 sequence is 16 residues long. CDR1 is KGHSH and CDR2 is LQKENI in the germline V gene. The CDR3 sequence is CASSPPGAGRNPEAFF. The CDR3 DNA follows: TGTGCCAGCTCACCACCAGGGGCAGGCCGGAACCCTGAAGCTTTCTTT.

CDR3 sequence (DNA): TGTGCCAGCAGCCCTCCCCAATTACTAGCGGGGGGGGTTGGGGAGACCCAGTACTTC. Residues: CASSPPQLLAGGVGETQYF. The chain recombines TRBV5-4 with TRBJ2-5; 13 bases are a match to TRBD2. Per the germline V gene, CDR1 is SGHNT and CDR2 is YYREEE (reference sequence). CDR3 length: 19 residues. The V segment lost 4 bases and the J segment 5 bases; nucleotides outside the gene matches: 17.

V is TRBV6-4 and J is TRBJ2-2; perhaps TRBD1 as D (6 bases). The CDR3 runs 15 residues. Germline V gene data show CDR1 as MRHNA and CDR2 as SNTAGT. Trimming removed 6 bases from V and 1 base from J, with 12 bases in between. The CDR3 DNA is TGTGCCAGCAGCCCAGGGGTCCAGAACACCGGGGAGCTGTTTTTT. Translated, it gives CASSPGVQNTGELFF.

The chain uses TRBV30 and TRBJ2-7; D possibly corresponds to TRBD1 (6 bases). This CDR3 has 15 amino acids. The V gene lost 2 bases and the J gene lost 6 bases, with 20 bases spanning the gap. Germline V gene data show CDR1 as GTSNPN and CDR2 as SVGIG (reference sequence). CDR3 sequence (DNA): TGTGCCTGGAGTACCCCGGGACACCGGGTGAGCGAGCAGTACTTC. Translated: CAWSTPGHRVSEQYF.

This clone was observed a few times. The chain has TRBV10-3 and TRBJ2-2, with a weak D call TRBD1 (6 bases). This CDR3 has 13 residues. The germline V and J ends were trimmed by 10 bases and 4 bases, with 13 bases remaining between them. The germline gives CDR1 ENHRY, CDR2 SYGVKD. In DNA, the CDR3 is TGTGCCACCGGACAGCTCACCACCGGGGAGCTGTTTTTT. Translating gives CATGQLTTGELFF.

J is TRBJ1-6 and V is TRBV2, with TRBD1 matching over 7 bases. Trimming at V came to 8 bases and at J to 7 bases, leaving 11 bases not matched to a gene. CDR1 SNHLY and CDR2 FYNNEI come from the germline V gene. The CDR3 loop spans 15 amino acids. The CDR3 reads CASGFLPGQNSPLHF. CDR3 DNA: TGTGCCAGCGGTTTTCTCCCGGGACAGAATTCACCCCTCCACTTT.

The genes are TRBV5-1 and TRBJ2-7; 9 bases fit TRBD1. Per germline, CDR1 SGHRS and CDR2 YFSETQ. The CDR3 consists of 15 residues. V lost 7 bases and J lost 5; bases outside the gene matches: 13. Written as DNA, the CDR3 is TGCGCCAGCCAAAACCCGGGACAGGGAAGGGACGAGCAGTACTTC. This gives the protein CASQNPGQGRDEQYF.

The V gene is TRBV29-1, the J gene TRBJ2-3; 9 bases map to TRBD2. Germline V gene sequence: CDR1 SQVTM, CDR2 ANQGSEA. The CDR3 spans 16 residues. V was pared by 7 bases and J by 2 bases, with 13 bases of the junction left unmatched. The CDR3 DNA reads TGCAGCGGCGCAGGTGTGGGACTAGCCTCCACAGATACGCAGTATTTT. Its protein product is CSGAGVGLASTDTQYF.

The chain carries TRBV6-5 and TRBJ2-7, with 11 bases that match TRBD1. Per the germline V gene, CDR1 is MNHEY and CDR2 is SVGAGI. This CDR3 has 14 amino acids. V was pared by 6 bases and J by 7 bases, with 8 bases of the junction left unmatched. The CDR3 DNA reads as TGTGCCAGCAGACCCGGACAGGGGGCGGGAGAGCAGTACTTC. Translation: CASRPGQGAGEQYF.

Turning to this clone: Other DNA sequences within the sample encode an identical CDR3. The chain recombines TRBV11-3 with TRBJ1-1; D might be TRBD1 (6 bases). V shed 1 base and J shed 5 bases, with 14 bases lying between them. Germline V lookup: CDR1 SGHNT, CDR2 YENEEA. CDR3 length equals 15 residues. CDR3 protein: CASSLGGQTRTEAFF. The CDR3 region has the DNA TGTGCCAGCAGCTTAGGGGGGCAGACAAGGACTGAAGCTTTCTTT.

This chain connects TRBV7-9 to TRBJ2-7, with D perhaps matching TRBD2 (6 bases). Germline CDR1 SEHNR, CDR2 FQNEAQ (reference sequence). The CDR3 extends over 13 amino acids. With 3 bases removed from V and 2 bases from J, the gap between germline ends came to 8 bases. This chain's CDR3 is CASSFGGAYEQYF. CDR3 bases: TGTGCCAGCAGCTTCGGAGGGGCCTACGAGCAGTACTTC.

The chain has TRBV5-4 and TRBJ1-2; possible D gene TRBD1, 5 bases. Per germline, CDR1 SGHNT and CDR2 YYREEE (reference sequence). V shed 3 bases and J shed 8 bases, with 17 bases lying between them. The CDR3 sequence is 14 residues long. The DNA of the CDR3 is TGTGCCAGCAGCTCACCCCGGGCAGGGCAGGGCTACACCTTC. This sequence encodes CASSSPRAGQGYTF. The full variable domain, completed using reference TRBV5-4 and TRBJ1-2, is ETGVTQSPTHLIKTRGQQVTLRCSSQSGHNTVSWYQQALGQGPQFIFQYYREEENGRGNFPPRFSGLQFPNYSSELNVNALELDDSALYLCASSSPRAGQGYTFGSGTRLTVV.

This clone has just one count. V is TRBV28 and J is TRBJ1-2; tentative D call: TRBD1 (6 bases). The germline V gene encodes CDR1 MDHEN and CDR2 SYDVKM. This CDR3 region has 16 residues. Trimming stripped 3 bases from V and 4 bases from J, with 18 bases between. CDR3 coding DNA: TGTGCCAGCAGTTTGCACGTCGGAGGACAGCCCTATGGCTACACCTTC. Translated, it gives CASSLHVGGQPYGYTF.

J is TRBJ1-4 and V is TRBV20-1, with D unclear. V was trimmed by 6 bases and J by 5 bases, leaving 7 bases between them. The V gene's germline CDR1 is DFQATT and CDR2 SNEGSKA (reference sequence). The CDR3 runs 11 residues. Here the CDR3 DNA reads TGCAGTGCGGCGGAGAATGAAAAACTGTTTTTT. This translates into CSAAENEKLFF.

The chain is built from TRBV29-1 and TRBJ2-5, with 9 positions matching TRBD2. CDR3 size: 13 residues. Per the germline V gene, CDR1 is SQVTM and CDR2 is ANQGSEA. V lost 1 base and J lost 4; bases outside the gene matches: 1. Written as DNA, the CDR3 is TGCAGCGTTGAAGGCGGGAGGGGAGAGACCCAGTACTTC. It encodes CSVEGGRGETQYF.

The gene calls are TRBV11-2 and TRBJ2-7, with D possibly matching TRBD1 (5 bases). The CDR3 runs 14 residues. Germline V gives CDR1 SGHAT, CDR2 FQNNGV. V lost 5 bases, J lost 4 bases, and 15 bases lay in between. This CDR3 reads CASSGDRRLYEQYF. The CDR3 DNA sequence: TGTGCCAGCAGCGGAGACAGAAGACTTTACGAGCAGTACTTC.

This chain uses TRBV7-2 with TRBJ1-4; 7 nucleotides line up with TRBD1. The germline gives CDR1 SGHTA, CDR2 FQGNSA. Trimming took 5 bases from V and 7 from J; bases not matched to a gene: 10. The CDR3 length is 15 residues. In DNA form, the CDR3 reads TGTGCCAGCAGCGTGGCGGGACAGCATGGTGAAAAACTGTTTTTT. Amino acids: CASSVAGQHGEKLFF.

This chain links TRBV27 with TRBJ1-1, with D maybe TRBD1 (6 bases). The CDR3 is 15 amino acids. Germline values: CDR1 MNHEY, CDR2 SMNVEV (reference sequence). V gave up 0 bases and J gave up 4 bases, with 12 bases separating them. This chain's CDR3 is CASSLSAGALTEAFF. The CDR3 coding sequence is TGTGCCAGCAGTTTATCGGCAGGGGCTCTCACTGAAGCTTTCTTT.

The chain uses TRBV30 and TRBJ2-1; TRBD1 is a possible D gene (6 bases). Germline-derived CDR1 and CDR2 are GTSNPN and SVGIG (reference sequence). This CDR3 spans 15 amino acids. Trimming removed 4 bases at V and 0 bases at J, with 13 bases between. The CDR3 nucleotides read TGTGCCTGGAACGGCTTAGGGGGCTCCTACAATGAGCAGTTCTTC. Protein product: CAWNGLGGSYNEQFF.

The chain carries TRBV11-3 and TRBJ1-2, with 7 nucleotides matching TRBD1. The CDR3 is made up of 13 amino acids. The trim removed 5 bases at V and 7 bases at J, leaving 7 bases unmatched. Germline CDR1 SGHNT, CDR2 YENEEA. CDR3 DNA sequence: TGTGCCAGCAGCCCGACAGGGAACCGTGGCTACACCTTC. The encoded protein is CASSPTGNRGYTF.

The V and J genes are TRBV9 and TRBJ2-7; a possible D gene is TRBD1 (5 bases). CDR1 and CDR2 from the germline V gene are SGDLS and YYNGEE. Trimming removed 3 bases from V and 3 bases from J, with 10 bases in between. The CDR3 contains 13 residues. The CDR3 here is CASSASTDYEQYF. The CDR3, as DNA: TGTGCCAGCAGCGCCTCGACAGACTACGAGCAGTACTTC.

The chain carries TRBV30 and TRBJ1-1; unclear D gene. This CDR3 spans 16 amino acids. Germline V lookup: CDR1 GTSNPN, CDR2 SVGIG (reference sequence). V was clipped by 5 bases and J by 0 bases, with 19 bases between them. The CDR3 nucleotides read TGTGCCTGGGGGCAGGAGGGTCGCGGTTTGAACACTGAAGCTTTCTTT. Encoded protein: CAWGQEGRGLNTEAFF.

This clone has a handful of counts. The chain carries TRBV9 and TRBJ2-2, with D possibly TRBD2 on 5 matching bases. Trimming left V 0 bases short and J 10 bases short, with 16 bases between. The CDR3 has 15 residues. Germline CDR1 reads SGDLS; CDR2 reads YYNGEE. As DNA, the CDR3 is TGTGCCAGCAGCGTAGGTGGACTGGAGGTGGAGGAGCTGTTTTTT. Encoded protein: CASSVGGLEVEELFF.

The genes are TRBV7-2 and TRBJ1-1, with 7 positions matching TRBD1. Germline values: CDR1 SGHTA, CDR2 FQGNSA. This CDR3 is built from 14 residues. V shed 3 bases, J shed 4 bases, and the junction held 5 bases outside the gene matches. DNA for the CDR3: TGTGCCAGCAGCTTCGACAGGGCGGGCACTGAAGCTTTCTTT. This encodes CASSFDRAGTEAFF. Complete variable domain (other parts from reference TRBV7-2 and TRBJ1-1): GAGVSQSPSNKVTEKGKDVELRCDPISGHTALYWYRQSLGQGLEFLIYFQGNSAPDKSGLPSDRFSAERTGGSVSTLTIQRTQQEDSAVYLCASSFDRAGTEAFFGQGTRLTVV.

The genes are TRBV27 and TRBJ1-4; 7 bases agree with TRBD1. The ends lost 5 bases at V and 6 bases at J; junction bases unmatched: 3. CDR3 length: 13 residues. CDR1 and CDR2 from the germline V gene are MNHEY and SMNVEV (reference sequence). CDR3 nucleotide sequence: TGTGCCAGCAGTCTCGGACAGGATGAAAAACTGTTTTTT. This codes for CASSLGQDEKLFF.

This clone occurred once. The junction departs from germline at one end; a sequencing error may be responsible. V and J are TRBV29-1 and TRBJ2-5; weak D call: TRBD1 (5 bases). CDR3 length: 11 residues. Per germline, CDR1 SQVTM and CDR2 ANQGSEA. This CDR3 is CSVEENSARDF. The DNA for the CDR3 is TGCAGCGTTGAAGAAAATTCCGCCAGGGACTTC.

This sequence joins TRBV13 and TRBJ1-1; 8 nucleotides align to TRBD1. CDR1 PRHDT and CDR2 FYEKMQ come from the germline V gene (reference sequence). The CDR3 consists of 13 residues. The ends lost 5 bases at V and 4 bases at J; junction bases unmatched: 3. The CDR3 here is CASSNTGGTEAFF. The CDR3 bases are TGTGCCAGCAGCAACACAGGGGGCACTGAAGCTTTCTTT.

The chain couples TRBV5-1 to TRBJ2-3; D is possibly TRBD2 (7 bases). Per the germline V gene, CDR1 is SGHRS and CDR2 is YFSETQ. V was trimmed by 7 bases and J by 8 bases, leaving 26 bases between them. This CDR3 is 16 amino acids long. CDR3 in amino acids: CASGPPAGASLGTQYF. CDR3 DNA sequence: TGCGCCAGCGGACCCCCGGCGGGGGCATCCCTAGGTACGCAGTATTTT.

The chain employs TRBV11-2 and TRBJ1-3; D is unclear. Germline V gives CDR1 SGHAT, CDR2 FQNNGV. CDR3 length: 18 residues. Trimming removed 5 bases from V and 4 bases from J, with 24 bases in between. The CDR3 DNA follows: TGTGCCAGCAGCCGCAGCGGGTGGATGGCCGAAGGCGGAAACACCATATATTTT. Protein: CASSRSGWMAEGGNTIYF.